This T cell receptor (beta chain) was captured by sequencing in a study of T cells in Graves' hyperthyroidism and ophthalmopathy. At the level of the study: It was at initial diagnosis, before any treatment, that peripheral blood was collected.

The V and J ends lost 7 bases and 6 bases respectively, with 18 bases between them. The CDR3 length is 14 residues. Germline CDR1 LNHDA, CDR2 SQIVND (reference sequence). The sample holds a few counts of this clonotype. The antigen is undetermined. What was amplified from RNA transcripts were TCR beta CDR3 regions. The HTBI primer set served for first-round RT-PCR of the TCR CDR3. MiXCR, run by TCRdb on the multiplex PCR reads, gives a single entry per CDR3 protein. This sample yields roughly 500,000 distinct CDR3 sequences, of which approximately 23% are seen a single time; around 47% belongs to the top ten. Lactation, pregnancy, other autoimmune disease or uncontrolled infection excluded patients. Together with thyroid ultrasound, orbital computed tomography, serum thyroxine and TRAb, clinical symptoms were used for diagnoses. Study-wide results and caveats: Blood also carried most thyroid clonotypes expanded above 0.001.

The sequencing input was blood. The V and J genes are TRBV19 and TRBJ2-5; D may match TRBD1 or TRBD2 (7 bases each). The clonotype comes from a woman aged 65 to 85 with Graves' ophthalmopathy. The CDR3, as DNA: TGTGCCAGTACTCCAGGGGGGGGGATTCAGACCCAGTACTTC. This gives the protein CASTPGGGIQTQYF.